Below are 27 T cell receptor beta chains sequenced from a single sample in a study of cytomegalovirus exposure and HLA in healthy donors. PCR used 60 Vbeta primers and 13 Jbeta primers. Here immunoSEQ multiplex PCR was the method, and the copy in TCRdb shows in-frame clones only, minus some. The sample has around 200,000 clones, roughly 80% seen once; the top ten hold about 0.8%. Sequencing was carried out using PBMCs. Every receptor here comes from a woman between 18 and 30 years old in good health and CMV-seronegative.

V is TRBV5-1 and J is TRBJ2-7, with a possible D match to TRBD2 (5 bases). The CDR3 is 14 amino acids. Germline CDR1 is SGHRS and CDR2 is YFSETQ. V lost 6 bases and J 1 base, leaving 14 bases between the germline ends. As DNA, the CDR3 is TGCGCCAGCAACAGTGGGGAGCAATCCTACGAGCAGTACTTC. Translation gives CASNSGEQSYEQYF.

V gene TRBV27 combines with J gene TRBJ2-7; 7 nucleotides agree with TRBD2. The CDR3 sequence is 15 residues long. Germline-derived CDR1 and CDR2 are MNHEY and SMNVEV (reference sequence). V shed 6 bases and J 3 bases; nucleotides not matched to a gene: 11. CDR3 sequence: CASSSQTSRHYEQYF. The CDR3 DNA is TGTGCCAGCAGCTCACAGACTAGCCGCCACTACGAGCAGTACTTC.

This chain connects TRBV6-1 to TRBJ2-5, with TRBD1 matching over 8 bases. The CDR3 extends over 13 amino acids. Trimming cost V 11 bases and J 5 bases; bases outside gene matches: 10. Germline V gene sequence: CDR1 MNHNS, CDR2 SASEGT. CDR3 coding DNA: TGTGCCGCTAGACAGGGGCGGTGGGAGACCCAGTACTTC. Its protein product is CAARQGRWETQYF.

The J gene is TRBJ2-7, the V gene TRBV5-1, with a possible D match to TRBD2 (6 bases). CDR3 size: 16 residues. Deletions cut 3 bases from V and 5 bases from J, with 21 bases between. Germline lookup yields CDR1 SGHRS and CDR2 YFSETQ. The CDR3 spells CASSSIPTGVGNEQYF. The CDR3 DNA reads as TGCGCCAGCAGCTCAATCCCTACGGGAGTTGGAAACGAGCAGTACTTC.

The CDR3 nucleotides are TGTGCCAGCAGTAGGACAGGGGCAGTCACCGGGGAGCTGTTTTTT. Its protein product is CASSRTGAVTGELFF. The chain carries TRBV27 and TRBJ2-2, with 9 bases matching TRBD1. Unmatched junction bases numbered 5, after V lost 5 bases and J lost 4 bases. Germline assignment: CDR1 MNHEY and CDR2 SMNVEV (reference sequence). The CDR3 is 15 residues long.

V and J are TRBV9 and TRBJ1-1; the D gene is possibly TRBD1 (5 bases). This CDR3 contains 15 residues. The germline V and J ends were trimmed by 4 bases and 0 bases, with 13 bases remaining between them. The germline V gene has CDR1 SGDLS and CDR2 YYNGEE. The CDR3 loop is CASSPGGEMNTEAFF. DNA of the CDR3: TGTGCCAGCAGCCCCGGGGGGGAAATGAACACTGAAGCTTTCTTT.

The chain links TRBV11-2 to TRBJ2-7; possibly TRBD1 for D (5 bases). Germline CDR1 SGHAT, CDR2 FQNNGV. The V and J ends lost 6 bases and 4 bases respectively, with 13 bases between them. This CDR3 comprises 13 residues. In DNA, the CDR3 is TGTGCCAGCAGTCTATTTAGGGGTTACGAGCAGTACTTC. As protein: CASSLFRGYEQYF.

This clone was observed a handful of times. The chain has TRBV7-2 and TRBJ2-3, with TRBD1 matching over 7 bases. The V segment lost 5 bases and the J segment 3 bases; nucleotides outside the gene matches: 2. The length of the CDR3 is 13 residues. In germline, CDR1 is SGHTA, CDR2 FQGNSA. CDR3 region: CASSKTGTDTQYF. CDR3 DNA: TGTGCCAGCAGCAAGACAGGGACAGATACGCAGTATTTT. Complete variable domain (other parts from reference TRBV7-2 and TRBJ2-3): GAGVSQSPSNKVTEKGKDVELRCDPISGHTALYWYRQSLGQGLEFLIYFQGNSAPDKSGLPSDRFSAERTGGSVSTLTIQRTQQEDSAVYLCASSKTGTDTQYFGPGTRLTVL.

J is TRBJ2-3 and V is TRBV11-2, with 15 bases lining up with TRBD2. V gave up 5 bases and J gave up 5 bases; unmatched junction bases: 8. Germline V gives CDR1 SGHAT, CDR2 FQNNGV. CDR3 length equals 17 residues. The CDR3 reads CASSPGLAGGRVDTQYF. CDR3 nucleotides: TGTGCCAGCAGCCCCGGACTAGCGGGGGGGCGGGTAGATACGCAGTATTTT.

The CDR3 bases are TGTGCCAGCAGCCCTAGGGACAGACCTACCTACGAGCAGTACTTC. Translated: CASSPRDRPTYEQYF. This chain connects TRBV13 to TRBJ2-7; 7 bases map to TRBD1. This CDR3 has 15 amino acids. Germline assignment: CDR1 PRHDT and CDR2 FYEKMQ (reference sequence). Trimming removed 5 bases from V and 2 bases from J; junction bases left unmatched: 9.

The chain carries TRBV28 and TRBJ1-2; 7 bases line up with TRBD1. The V and J ends lost 6 bases and 6 bases, in that order; junction bases with no gene match: 7. The CDR3 loop spans 13 amino acids. Germline V gene lookup returns CDR1 MDHEN and CDR2 SYDVKM. Here the CDR3 DNA reads TGTGCCAGCAGCTTCGACAGGGATGATGGCTACACCTTC. Amino acid sequence: CASSFDRDDGYTF.

The gene calls are TRBV27 and TRBJ2-1; D possibly corresponds to TRBD2 (5 bases). The CDR3 has 14 residues. V was cut by 2 bases and J by 7 bases, with 12 bases left in between. Germline assignment: CDR1 MNHEY and CDR2 SMNVEV (reference sequence). CDR3 bases: TGTGCCAGCAGTTTAGATGGACTCCTAAATGAGCAGTTCTTC. Translating gives CASSLDGLLNEQFF.

This sequence joins TRBV5-1 and TRBJ2-3, with TRBD1 identical over 8 bases. The CDR3 runs to 16 residues. Trimming removed 3 bases from V and 3 bases from J; junction bases left unmatched: 9. Germline CDR1 reads SGHRS; CDR2 reads YFSETQ. As DNA, the CDR3 is TGCGCCAGCAGCTACTCCGGGACAGGTTCGACAGATACGCAGTATTTT. This gives the protein CASSYSGTGSTDTQYF.

CDR3 sequence reads: CASRFSGTSYNEQFF. In DNA, the CDR3 is TGTGCCAGCAGGTTTAGCGGAACCTCCTACAATGAGCAGTTCTTC. The chain employs TRBV27 and TRBJ2-1; a weak D match, TRBD2 (6 bases). Germline CDR1 reads MNHEY; CDR2 reads SMNVEV (reference sequence). The CDR3 runs to 15 residues. Trimming removed 6 bases at V and 0 bases at J, with 12 bases between.

The chain recombines TRBV5-1 with TRBJ2-3; D remains ambiguous. The CDR3 totals 15 residues. Germline assignment: CDR1 SGHRS and CDR2 YFSETQ. The germline V and J ends were trimmed by 0 bases and 2 bases, with 10 bases remaining between them. CDR3 DNA sequence: TGCGCCAGCAGCTTGGAGCGTATAGTCACAGATACGCAGTATTTT. Protein product: CASSLERIVTDTQYF. Full variable domain (missing parts from reference TRBV5-1 and TRBJ2-3): KAGVTQTPRYLIKTRGQQVTLSCSPISGHRSVSWYQQTPGQGLQFLFEYFSETQRNKGNFPGRFSGRQFSNSRSEMNVSTLELGDSALYLCASSLERIVTDTQYFGPGTRLTVL.

The chain joins TRBV7-8 to TRBJ2-5; 8 nucleotides agree with TRBD2. Trimming removed 5 bases from V and 5 bases from J; junction bases left unmatched: 10. From germline, CDR1 is SGHVS and CDR2 FQNEAQ. CDR3 length: 15 residues. CDR3 residues: CASSPPLAGRETQYF. CDR3 in DNA: TGTGCCAGCAGCCCGCCCTTAGCGGGGCGGGAGACCCAGTACTTC.

This chain links TRBV2 with TRBJ2-3; 10 bases are shared with TRBD2. Germline V gene data show CDR1 as SNHLY and CDR2 as FYNNEI. The CDR3 is 16 amino acids. With 4 bases clipped from V and 4 bases from J, the junction kept 8 bases outside the gene matches. The DNA for the CDR3 is TGTGCCAGCAGTGTTGGTCTAGCGGGGGCCTCAGATACGCAGTATTTT. This translates into CASSVGLAGASDTQYF. Supplemented by reference TRBV2 and TRBJ2-3, the full variable domain reads EPEVTQTPSHQVTQMGQEVILRCVPISNHLYFYWYRQILGQKVEFLVSFYNNEISEKSEIFDDQFSVERPDGSNFTLKIRSTKLEDSAMYFCASSVGLAGASDTQYFGPGTRLTVL.

This clone has more than one count but fewer than ten. The chain recombines TRBV27 with TRBJ1-4; TRBD1 aligns across 9 bases. With V trimmed by 5 bases and J by 8 bases, 15 bases remained unmatched. The germline V gene encodes CDR1 MNHEY and CDR2 SMNVEV (reference sequence). The CDR3 has 17 residues. CDR3 amino acids: CASSTGGGEAGNEKLFF. The CDR3, as DNA: TGTGCCAGCAGTACAGGGGGCGGGGAGGCGGGGAACGAAAAACTGTTTTTT. Supplemented by reference TRBV27 and TRBJ1-4, the full variable domain reads EAQVTQNPRYLITVTGKKLTVTCSQNMNHEYMSWYRQDPGLGLRQIYYSMNVEVTDKGDVPEGYKVSRKEKRNFPLILESPSPNQTSLYFCASSTGGGEAGNEKLFFGSGTQLSVL.

J is TRBJ1-4 and V is TRBV30; D may be TRBD1 (5 bases). The V end was cut by 2 bases, the J end by 8 bases, with 12 bases between. This CDR3 region has 13 residues. Germline V gene data show CDR1 as GTSNPN and CDR2 as SVGIG (reference sequence). The CDR3 bases are TGTGCCTGGAGTCAAGGGACTGGGGAAAAACTGTTTTTT. It is translated as CAWSQGTGEKLFF.

The chain has TRBV2 and TRBJ1-2, with TRBD1 matching 8 bases. After removal of 6 bases from V and 7 bases from J, the junction contained 10 bases not matched to a gene. CDR3 size: 14 residues. In germline, CDR1 is SNHLY, CDR2 FYNNEI. CDR3 sequence reads: CASSLARTGSGYTF. Written as DNA, the CDR3 is TGTGCCAGCAGCCTGGCCCGGACAGGGAGTGGCTACACCTTC.

The chain couples TRBV7-6 to TRBJ2-2, with 8 bases fitting TRBD2. The germline V gene encodes CDR1 SGHVS and CDR2 FNYEAQ. The CDR3 loop spans 15 amino acids. V lost 2 bases, J lost 3 bases, and 2 bases stayed unmatched. Here the CDR3 reads CASSLKAGDTGELFF. The DNA for the CDR3 is TGTGCCAGCAGCTTAAAAGCGGGGGACACCGGGGAGCTGTTTTTT.

The V gene is TRBV7-9, the J gene TRBJ2-7, with 7 nucleotides matching TRBD1. The CDR3 totals 12 residues. The V and J ends lost 5 bases and 7 bases, in that order; junction bases with no gene match: 5. Germline CDR1 is SEHNR and CDR2 is FQNEAQ (reference sequence). The CDR3 spells CASSLGQLEQYF. In DNA, the CDR3 is TGTGCCAGCAGCCTGGGACAGCTTGAGCAGTACTTC.

Worth noting for this clone: The same CDR3 also results from other DNA sequences found in this sample. The V gene is TRBV18, the J gene TRBJ1-1, with D maybe TRBD1 (5 bases). The germline gives CDR1 KGHSH, CDR2 LQKENI. V dropped 3 bases and J dropped 4 bases, with 12 bases sitting between them. The CDR3 has 14 amino acids. CDR3 residues: CASSPGGGSTEAFF. The DNA for the CDR3 is TGTGCCAGCTCACCCGGGGGGGGGAGCACTGAAGCTTTCTTT.

The chain couples TRBV5-1 to TRBJ2-2, with 8 bases fitting TRBD1. This CDR3 has 16 residues. The V segment lost 1 base and the J segment 5 bases; nucleotides outside the gene matches: 7. Germline CDR1 SGHRS, CDR2 YFSETQ. CDR3 region: CASSLLGTGSTGELFF. The CDR3 region has the DNA TGCGCCAGCAGCTTGCTAGGGACAGGATCTACCGGGGAGCTGTTTTTT.

V and J are TRBV14 and TRBJ2-6; D is ambiguous. V was clipped by 6 bases and J by 4 bases, with 10 bases between them. Germline V gene data show CDR1 as SGHDN and CDR2 as FVKESK. The CDR3 loop spans 14 amino acids. CDR3 bases: TGTGCCAGCAGTCCCTTATCGGGGGCCAACGTCCTGACTTTC. Translation gives CASSPLSGANVLTF.

The chain is built from TRBV6-1 and TRBJ2-7, with D perhaps matching TRBD1 (6 bases). The V end was cut by 9 bases, the J end by 0 bases, with 6 bases between. The germline gives CDR1 MNHNS, CDR2 SASEGT. This CDR3 is built from 11 residues. The CDR3 DNA follows: TGTGCCAGAGGGGGCTCCTACGAGCAGTACTTC. Translated: CARGGSYEQYF.

V gene TRBV19 combines with J gene TRBJ1-1; D possibly corresponds to TRBD1 (6 bases). V was shortened by 6 bases and J by 1 base, with 12 bases between the two germline ends. CDR3 size: 14 residues. Germline V CDR1 and CDR2: LNHDA, SQIVND (reference sequence). The CDR3 protein is CASRPRGRNTEAFF. Here the CDR3 DNA reads TGTGCCAGTAGGCCGAGGGGGAGGAACACTGAAGCTTTCTTT.